This TCR beta chain appears in the sequencing data of a study of T cells in women clearing cervical HPV infection. Turning to the study itself: Case blood was drawn when the lesion was first found; control blood after infection became undetectable. Study-wide findings and caveats: Controls had more TRBV6-7 (0.16%) than cases (around 0.11%).

Average input was around 1,200 ng genomic DNA for immunoSEQ TCR beta CDR3 amplification. Using immunoSEQ multiplex PCR, the repertoire was profiled, and TCRdb retains in-frame clones only, with some absent. In total, the table holds some 41,000 clones. A remark on this clone: Its specificity is unknown. The read falls 3 residues short of the CDR3 end, and the missing part is taken from the germline J gene.

Germline CDR1 and CDR2: DFQATT and SNEGSKA (reference sequence). The CDR3 runs to 14 residues. V trimming: 3 bases; J trimming: 0 bases; junction bases outside the gene matches: 2. This rearrangement joins TRBV20-1 to TRBJ2-1; 7 nucleotides align to TRBD2. The specimen was blood buffy coat. This clonotype was obtained from a woman between 18 and 70 years old with a cervical HPV16 infection that either progressed to CIN3+ or cleared (not recorded which). The CDR3 protein is CSARGGSSYNEQFF. The covered CDR3 bases are TGCAGTGCTAGGGGGGGGAGCTCCTACAATGAG.